Presented here are 2 T cell receptor beta chains from one specimen sequenced in a study of blood T cells in healthy people across ages. The use of a sample-barcoded 5' primer and a J-beta primer mix characterized a second PCR of 7 to 11 cycles. TCRdb passed the 5' RACE reads through MiXCR, listing each CDR3 protein once. The sample holds roughly 2 million distinct CDR3 sequences, around 48% seen once. The sequenced sample was blood. The receptor set was obtained from a woman between 35 and 50 years old in good health.

This clonotype was observed a handful of times. The chain links TRBV4-3 to TRBJ1-5; D gene ambiguous. Per germline, CDR1 LGHNA and CDR2 YSLEER. V lost 3 bases, J lost 3 bases, and 9 bases lay in between. The CDR3 length is 14 residues. The DNA of the CDR3 is TGCGCCAGCAGCCATAGGAGCACCAATCAGCCCCAGCATTTT. This translates into CASSHRSTNQPQHF.

The chain has TRBV12-3 or TRBV12-4 and TRBJ2-5; D is possibly TRBD1 or TRBD2 (5 bases each). V lost 1 base and J lost 4, with 13 bases in between. The CDR3 extends over 15 amino acids. Here the CDR3 DNA reads TGTGCCAGCAGTTTAGGTGGCAGGGACCCAGAGACCCAGTACTTC. Amino acid sequence: CASSLGGRDPETQYF.